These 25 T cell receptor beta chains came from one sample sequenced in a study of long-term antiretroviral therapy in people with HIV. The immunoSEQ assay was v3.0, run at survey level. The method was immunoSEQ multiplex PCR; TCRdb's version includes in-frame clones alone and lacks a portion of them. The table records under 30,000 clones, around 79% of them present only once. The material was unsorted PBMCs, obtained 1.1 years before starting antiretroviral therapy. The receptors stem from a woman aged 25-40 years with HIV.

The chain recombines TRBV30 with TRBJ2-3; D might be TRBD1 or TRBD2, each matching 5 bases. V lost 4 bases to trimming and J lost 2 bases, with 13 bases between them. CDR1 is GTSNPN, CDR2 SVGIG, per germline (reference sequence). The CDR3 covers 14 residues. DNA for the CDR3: TGTGCCTGGACCGGGACGGTTAACACAGATACGCAGTATTTT. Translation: CAWTGTVNTDTQYF.

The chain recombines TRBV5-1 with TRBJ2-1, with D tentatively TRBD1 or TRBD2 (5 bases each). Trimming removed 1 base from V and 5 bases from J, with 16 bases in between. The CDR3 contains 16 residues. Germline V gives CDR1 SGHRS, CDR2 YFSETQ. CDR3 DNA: TGCGCCAGCAGCTTGCGTGTGGGACCAAGTCACAATGAGCAGTTCTTC. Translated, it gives CASSLRVGPSHNEQFF.

CDR3 loop: CATSRESPGGTYNEQFF. The DNA for the CDR3 is TGTGCCACCAGCAGAGAATCCCCCGGGGGAACCTACAATGAGCAGTTCTTC. This rearrangement joins TRBV15 to TRBJ2-1; the D gene is possibly TRBD2 (6 bases). The CDR3 consists of 17 residues. Trimming shortened V by 0 bases and J by 2 bases, and 14 bases separated the two germline ends. Germline V lookup: CDR1 LNHNV, CDR2 YYDKDF (reference sequence).

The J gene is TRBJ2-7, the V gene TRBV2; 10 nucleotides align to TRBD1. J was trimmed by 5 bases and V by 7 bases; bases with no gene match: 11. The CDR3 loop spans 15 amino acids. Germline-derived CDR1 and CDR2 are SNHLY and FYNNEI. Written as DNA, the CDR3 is TGTGCCAGCACCAACCGGGACAGGGGAGGAGACGAGCAGTACTTC. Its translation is CASTNRDRGGDEQYF.

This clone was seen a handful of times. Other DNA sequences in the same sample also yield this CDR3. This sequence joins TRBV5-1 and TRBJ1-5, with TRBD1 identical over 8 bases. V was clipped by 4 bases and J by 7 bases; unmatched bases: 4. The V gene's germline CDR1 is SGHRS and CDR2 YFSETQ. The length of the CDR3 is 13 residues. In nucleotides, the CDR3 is TGCGCCAGCAGCCCGACAGGGGACCAGCCCCAGCATTTT. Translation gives CASSPTGDQPQHF.

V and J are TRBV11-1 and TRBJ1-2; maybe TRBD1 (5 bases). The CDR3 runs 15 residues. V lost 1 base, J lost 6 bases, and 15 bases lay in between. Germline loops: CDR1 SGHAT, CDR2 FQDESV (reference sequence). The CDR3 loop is CASSLEARRGDGYTF. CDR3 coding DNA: TGTGCCAGCAGCTTAGAGGCGCGGAGGGGAGATGGCTACACCTTC.

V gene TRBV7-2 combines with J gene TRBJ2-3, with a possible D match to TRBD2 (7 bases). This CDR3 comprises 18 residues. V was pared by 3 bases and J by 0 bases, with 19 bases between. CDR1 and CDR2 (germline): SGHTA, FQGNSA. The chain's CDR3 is CASSLGAQRGGSTDTQYF. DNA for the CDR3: TGTGCCAGCAGCTTGGGGGCGCAGAGGGGGGGGAGCACAGATACGCAGTATTTT.

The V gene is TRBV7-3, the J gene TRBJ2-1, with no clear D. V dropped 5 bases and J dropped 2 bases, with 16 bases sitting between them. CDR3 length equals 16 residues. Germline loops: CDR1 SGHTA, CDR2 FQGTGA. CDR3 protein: CASSPSAPSPYNEQFF. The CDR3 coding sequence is TGTGCCAGCAGCCCCTCCGCCCCGAGCCCCTACAATGAGCAGTTCTTC.

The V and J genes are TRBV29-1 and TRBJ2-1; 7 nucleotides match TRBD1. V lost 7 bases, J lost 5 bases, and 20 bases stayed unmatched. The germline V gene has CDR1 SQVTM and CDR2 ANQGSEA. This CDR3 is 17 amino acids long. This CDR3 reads CSANRDSEGMGHNEQFF. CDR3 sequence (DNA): TGCAGCGCTAACCGGGACAGTGAGGGGATGGGGCACAATGAGCAGTTCTTC.

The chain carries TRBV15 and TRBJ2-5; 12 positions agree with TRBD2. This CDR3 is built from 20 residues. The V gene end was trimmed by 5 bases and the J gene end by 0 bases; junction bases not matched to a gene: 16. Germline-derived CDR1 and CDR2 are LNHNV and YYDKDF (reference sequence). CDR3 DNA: TGTGCCACCAGCCCGCCGGAGGAACTAGCGGGGGGTCAGTACCAAGAGACCCAGTACTTC. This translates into CATSPPEELAGGQYQETQYF. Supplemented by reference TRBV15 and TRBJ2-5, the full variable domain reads DAMVIQNPRYQVTQFGKPVTLSCSQTLNHNVMYWYQQKSSQAPKLLFHYYDKDFNNEADTPDNFQSRRPNTSFCFLDIRSPGLGDTAMYLCATSPPEELAGGQYQETQYFGPGTRLLVL.

The DNA of the CDR3 is TGTGCCAGCAGTGGGGGAAGGACTCAGCCCCAGCATTTT. Its translation: CASSGGRTQPQHF. This rearrangement joins TRBV2 to TRBJ1-5; D ambiguous. V lost 4 bases and J lost 6, with 10 bases in between. Germline CDR1 is SNHLY and CDR2 is FYNNEI. This CDR3 contains 13 residues.

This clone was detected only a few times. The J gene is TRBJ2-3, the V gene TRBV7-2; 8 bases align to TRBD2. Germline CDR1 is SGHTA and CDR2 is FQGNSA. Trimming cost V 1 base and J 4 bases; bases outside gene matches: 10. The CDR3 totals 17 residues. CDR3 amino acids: CASSLGTGTSSADTQYF. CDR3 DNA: TGTGCCAGCAGCTTAGGGACCGGGACTAGTAGTGCAGATACGCAGTATTTT.

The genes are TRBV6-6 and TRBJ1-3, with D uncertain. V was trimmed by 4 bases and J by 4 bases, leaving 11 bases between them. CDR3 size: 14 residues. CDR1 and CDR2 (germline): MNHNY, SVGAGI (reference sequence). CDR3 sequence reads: CASSFNPDGNTIYF. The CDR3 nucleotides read TGTGCCAGCAGTTTCAATCCGGACGGAAACACCATATATTTT.

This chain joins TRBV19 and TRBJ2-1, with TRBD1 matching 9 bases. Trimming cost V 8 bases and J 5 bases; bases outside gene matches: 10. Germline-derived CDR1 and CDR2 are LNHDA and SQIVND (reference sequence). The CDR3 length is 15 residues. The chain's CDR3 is CASRIPGQGNNEQFF. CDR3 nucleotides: TGTGCCAGTCGGATACCGGGACAGGGCAACAATGAGCAGTTCTTC.

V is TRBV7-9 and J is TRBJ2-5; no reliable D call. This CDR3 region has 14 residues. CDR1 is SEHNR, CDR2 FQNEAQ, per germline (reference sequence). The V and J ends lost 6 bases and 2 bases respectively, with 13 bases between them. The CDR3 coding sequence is TGTGCCAGCAGTCCTTGGGTAGGTCAAGAGACCCAGTACTTC. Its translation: CASSPWVGQETQYF.

The CDR3 DNA reads TGTGCCAGCAGTACAGGGGGGTATGATCAGCCCCAGCATTTT. The encoded protein is CASSTGGYDQPQHF. V and J are TRBV6-1 and TRBJ1-5; 8 bases are shared with TRBD1. The CDR3 runs to 14 residues. Trimming removed 5 bases from V and 5 bases from J; junction bases left unmatched: 5. CDR1 and CDR2 from the germline V gene are MNHNS and SASEGT.

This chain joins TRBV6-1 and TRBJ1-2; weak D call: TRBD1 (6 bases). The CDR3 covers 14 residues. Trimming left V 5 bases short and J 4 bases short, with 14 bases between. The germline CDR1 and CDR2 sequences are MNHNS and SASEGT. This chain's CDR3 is CASSSRGGGYGYTF. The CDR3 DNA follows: TGTGCCAGCAGTTCCCGGGGGGGCGGCTATGGCTACACCTTC.

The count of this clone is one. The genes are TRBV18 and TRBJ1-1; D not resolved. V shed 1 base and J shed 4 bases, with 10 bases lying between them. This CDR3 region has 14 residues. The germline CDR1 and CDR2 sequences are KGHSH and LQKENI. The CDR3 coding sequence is TGTGCCAGCTCACCACTTAACAGCCTCACTGAAGCTTTCTTT. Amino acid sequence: CASSPLNSLTEAFF.

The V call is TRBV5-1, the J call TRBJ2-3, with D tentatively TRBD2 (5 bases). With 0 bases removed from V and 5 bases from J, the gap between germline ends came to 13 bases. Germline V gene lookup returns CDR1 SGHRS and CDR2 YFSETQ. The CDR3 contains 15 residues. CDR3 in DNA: TGCGCCAGCAGCTTGGCGGGGAGCTCGGAAGATACGCAGTATTTT. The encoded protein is CASSLAGSSEDTQYF. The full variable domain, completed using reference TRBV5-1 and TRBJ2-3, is KAGVTQTPRYLIKTRGQQVTLSCSPISGHRSVSWYQQTPGQGLQFLFEYFSETQRNKGNFPGRFSGRQFSNSRSEMNVSTLELGDSALYLCASSLAGSSEDTQYFGPGTRLTVL.

This CDR3 is CATSRPVLGYEQYF. CDR3 nucleotide sequence: TGTGCCACCAGCAGACCGGTACTTGGCTACGAGCAGTACTTC. The chain recombines TRBV15 with TRBJ2-7, with D unresolved. V lost 2 bases and J lost 3, with 11 bases in between. Germline CDR1 LNHNV, CDR2 YYDKDF (reference sequence). The CDR3 has 14 residues.

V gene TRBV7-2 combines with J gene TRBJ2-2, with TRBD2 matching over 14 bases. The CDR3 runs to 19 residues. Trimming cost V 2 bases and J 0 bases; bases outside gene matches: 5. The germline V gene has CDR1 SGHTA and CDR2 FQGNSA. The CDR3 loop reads CASSLRGLAGATNTGELFF. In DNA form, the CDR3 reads TGTGCCAGCAGCTTACGGGGACTAGCGGGGGCCACGAACACCGGGGAGCTGTTTTTT.

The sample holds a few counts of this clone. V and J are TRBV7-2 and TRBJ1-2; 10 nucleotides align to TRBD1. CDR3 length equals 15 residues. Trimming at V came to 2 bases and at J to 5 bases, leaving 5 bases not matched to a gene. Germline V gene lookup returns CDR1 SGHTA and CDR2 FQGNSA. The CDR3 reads CASSLSPGQGYGYTF. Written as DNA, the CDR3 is TGTGCCAGCAGCTTATCCCCGGGACAGGGGTATGGCTACACCTTC. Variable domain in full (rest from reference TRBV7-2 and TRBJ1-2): GAGVSQSPSNKVTEKGKDVELRCDPISGHTALYWYRQSLGQGLEFLIYFQGNSAPDKSGLPSDRFSAERTGGSVSTLTIQRTQQEDSAVYLCASSLSPGQGYGYTFGSGTRLTVV.

In nucleotides, the CDR3 is TGTGCCTCGGGACGCAGACATTCACCCCTCCACTTT. It encodes CASGRRHSPLHF. The chain employs TRBV30 and TRBJ1-6; D possibly corresponds to TRBD1 (5 bases). This CDR3 has 12 residues. CDR1 is GTSNPN, CDR2 SVGIG, per germline (reference sequence). Trimming left V 7 bases short and J 8 bases short, with 12 bases between. The variable domain in full, completed from reference TRBV30 and TRBJ1-6, reads SQTIHQWPATLVQPVGSPLSLECTVEGTSNPNLYWYRQAAGRGLQLLFYSVGIGQISSEVPQNLSASRPQDRQFILSSKKLLLSDSGFYLCASGRRHSPLHFGNGTRLTVT.

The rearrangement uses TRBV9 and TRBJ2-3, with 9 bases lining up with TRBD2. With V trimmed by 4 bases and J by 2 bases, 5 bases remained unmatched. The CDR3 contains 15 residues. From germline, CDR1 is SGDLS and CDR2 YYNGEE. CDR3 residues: CASSLLAGPTDTQYF. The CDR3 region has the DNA TGTGCCAGCAGCCTTCTAGCGGGGCCCACAGATACGCAGTATTTT.

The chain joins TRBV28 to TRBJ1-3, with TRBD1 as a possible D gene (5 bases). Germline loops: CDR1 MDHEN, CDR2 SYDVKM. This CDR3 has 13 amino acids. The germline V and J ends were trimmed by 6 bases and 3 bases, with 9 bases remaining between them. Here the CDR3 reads CASSPGGGNTIYF. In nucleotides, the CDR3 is TGTGCCAGCAGCCCTGGGGGTGGAAACACCATATATTTT.